What follows is one T cell receptor (beta chain) and its context. Antigen: not known. Researchers used the Oncomine TCR Beta short-read assay to sequence DNA from cultured CD4+ T cells. Cultured CD4+ T cells were the source of extracted genomic DNA. TCRdb passed the PCR reads through MiXCR, listing each CDR3 protein once. The data show approximately 26,000 distinct CDR3 sequences, about 40% seen once. The sample originates from a study of vaccination and CD4 T cells after COVID-19. Overall study results and limits: Convalescent patients' clones that were vaccine-specific were spike mono-reactive in 304 of 307 cases.

Regarding treatment: approximately nine-day PBMC culture with coronavirus spike peptide pools or control peptides (ViraFEST assay). Alongside approximately 10 IU/ml IL-2 and about 9.6 ug/ml peptide pools, PBMCs were cultured at some 2 million per well. The ends lost 4 bases at V and 4 bases at J; junction bases unmatched: 3. CDR1 SGHRS and CDR2 YFSETQ come from the germline V gene. The CDR3 sequence is 14 residues long. The chain combines TRBV5-1 with TRBJ2-5; 11 bases match TRBD1. Sequencing used CD4+ T cells from blood, cultured in vitro. The sequence derives from a human donor who had recovered from COVID-19. CDR3 nucleotides: TGCGCCAGCAGCCGGACAGGGGGCCTAGAGACCCAGTACTTC. The encoded protein is CASSRTGGLETQYF.